This entry lists 19 T cell receptor beta chains sequenced from one sample in a study of blood T cell repertoires in COVID-19. Assay: immunoSEQ multiplex PCR; the TCRdb copy retains only in-frame clones and omits some. The table lists 95,000 to 150,000 clones, about two thirds of them singletons. The sequenced sample consisted of peripheral blood. Receptors were obtained from a human donor with acute or convalescent COVID-19. The donor label of this sample is uncertain.

The rearrangement links TRBV5-1 to TRBJ1-1; D perhaps matches TRBD1 (5 bases). With 4 bases removed from V and 1 base from J, the gap between germline ends came to 14 bases. The germline V gene has CDR1 SGHRS and CDR2 YFSETQ. The CDR3 consists of 15 residues. CDR3 in amino acids: CASSPGTGGNTEAFF. For the CDR3, the DNA is TGCGCCAGCAGCCCTGGGACGGGGGGGAACACTGAAGCTTTCTTT.

This sequence joins TRBV15 and TRBJ2-1; 7 bases are shared with TRBD2. V shed 2 bases and J 6 bases; nucleotides not matched to a gene: 1. CDR1 is LNHNV and CDR2 is YYDKDF in the germline V gene (reference sequence). The CDR3 is 13 residues long. CDR3 sequence reads: CATSRTSANEQFF. In DNA form, the CDR3 reads TGTGCCACCAGCAGAACTAGCGCCAATGAGCAGTTCTTC. Using reference TRBV15 and TRBJ2-1 for the parts outside the CDR3, the full variable domain is DAMVIQNPRYQVTQFGKPVTLSCSQTLNHNVMYWYQQKSSQAPKLLFHYYDKDFNNEADTPDNFQSRRPNTSFCFLDIRSPGLGDTAMYLCATSRTSANEQFFGPGTRLTVL.

This clone has ten or more counts. The chain joins TRBV7-9 to TRBJ2-2, with D perhaps matching TRBD2 (6 bases). Deletions cut 4 bases from V and 7 bases from J, with 16 bases between. CDR3 size: 15 residues. Germline V gene sequence: CDR1 SEHNR, CDR2 FQNEAQ (reference sequence). The CDR3, as DNA: TGTGCCAGCAGCTCGGAGGGGCGGTATGTCGGGGAGCTGTTTTTT. It specifies CASSSEGRYVGELFF. Using reference TRBV7-9 and TRBJ2-2 for the parts outside the CDR3, the full variable domain is DTGVSQNPRHKITKRGQNVTFRCDPISEHNRLYWYRQTLGQGPEFLTYFQNEAQLEKSRLLSDRFSAERPKGSFSTLEIQRTEQGDSAMYLCASSSEGRYVGELFFGEGSRLTVL.

The chain couples TRBV6-1 to TRBJ1-6; 8 nucleotides agree with TRBD1. J gave up 6 bases and V 5 bases, and 6 bases lay outside the gene matches. The CDR3 sequence is 15 residues long. Germline CDR1 and CDR2: MNHNS and SASEGT. Written as DNA, the CDR3 is TGTGCCAGCAGTAAATTCGGACAGGGTAATTCACCCCTCCACTTT. This encodes CASSKFGQGNSPLHF.

The genes are TRBV3-1 (or the pseudogene TRBV3-2) and TRBJ2-7; TRBD2 agrees at 9 bases. Trimming removed 2 bases from V and 5 bases from J; junction bases left unmatched: 10. This CDR3 contains 16 residues. The germline gives CDR1 LGHDT, CDR2 YNNKEL (reference sequence). CDR3 amino acids: CASSQRAGGQLHEQYF. The CDR3 DNA reads TGTGCCAGCAGCCAAAGAGCGGGGGGCCAGCTCCACGAGCAGTACTTC.

This chain uses TRBV12-5 with TRBJ1-1, with D uncertain. Germline-derived CDR1 and CDR2 are LGHNT and FRNRAP. This CDR3 comprises 14 residues. Between the trimmed V and J ends, which lost 1 base and 0 bases, there was a span of 6 bases. In DNA, the CDR3 is TGTGCTAGTGGTTTGGCCCCAGTGAACACTGAAGCTTTCTTT. Translation: CASGLAPVNTEAFF.

The CDR3 bases are TGTGCCAGCAGCGAGACCGGACAGTGCAATCAGCCCCAGCATTTT. Protein: CASSETGQCNQPQHF. This chain joins TRBV21-1 and TRBJ1-5; whether TRBD1, the table's D call, matches the DNA was not checked. TRBV21-1 counts as a pseudogene. There are 15 residues in the CDR3.

The chain couples TRBV5-1 to TRBJ1-2; the D is unclear. V lost 0 bases and J 8 bases, leaving 14 bases between the germline ends. The germline gives CDR1 SGHRS, CDR2 YFSETQ. This CDR3 has 14 amino acids. The CDR3 DNA sequence: TGCGCCAGCAGCTTGGAGCAGCCCTCTAGGGGCTACACCTTC. Protein product: CASSLEQPSRGYTF.

The chain recombines TRBV7-2 with TRBJ2-3, with 16 bases identical to TRBD2. The V and J ends lost 4 bases and 7 bases, in that order; junction bases with no gene match: 8. There are 17 residues in the CDR3. Germline lookup yields CDR1 SGHTA and CDR2 FQGNSA. CDR3 DNA sequence: TGTGCCAGCAGCTCGGGACTAGCGGGGGGGCCGGGGCATACGCAGTATTTT. Its protein product is CASSSGLAGGPGHTQYF.

V usage is TRBV7-6 and J usage is TRBJ2-7; tentatively, D is TRBD2 (7 bases). Germline lookup yields CDR1 SGHVS and CDR2 FNYEAQ. The CDR3 has 15 amino acids. Between the trimmed V and J ends, which lost 5 bases and 4 bases, there was a span of 18 bases. CDR3 sequence reads: CASSLRGGAKYEQYF. CDR3 sequence (DNA): TGTGCCAGCAGCCTGCGAGGGGGGGCAAAGTACGAGCAGTACTTC.

The chain couples TRBV5-6 to TRBJ2-1, with 8 bases identical to TRBD1. This CDR3 has 15 amino acids. Germline V lookup: CDR1 SGHDT, CDR2 YYEEEE. Trimming at V came to 4 bases and at J to 3 bases, leaving 6 bases not matched to a gene. CDR3 bases: TGTGCCAGCAGCGCAGGGGGCCCTTTCTACAATGAGCAGTTCTTC. Translated, it gives CASSAGGPFYNEQFF. Based on the CDR3 plus reference TRBV5-6 and TRBJ2-1, the full variable domain is DAGVTQSPTHLIKTRGQQVTLRCSPKSGHDTVSWYQQALGQGPQFIFQYYEEEERQRGNFPDRFSGHQFPNYSSELNVNALLLGDSALYLCASSAGGPFYNEQFFGPGTRLTVL.

This clone was found many times. Different DNA sequences within this sample yield the same CDR3. J is TRBJ2-6 and V is TRBV7-8; 7 nucleotides line up with TRBD2. The germline gives CDR1 SGHVS, CDR2 FQNEAQ. There are 17 residues in the CDR3. V shed 5 bases and J 3 bases; nucleotides not matched to a gene: 10. Here the CDR3 DNA reads TGTGCCAGCAGCAGCCCAAGTGGGGAGGGTGGGGCCAACGTCCTGACTTTC. This sequence encodes CASSSPSGEGGANVLTF.

The J gene is TRBJ1-2, the V gene TRBV19; possibly TRBD1 for D (6 bases). Germline CDR1 is LNHDA and CDR2 is SQIVND (reference sequence). The CDR3 length is 14 residues. V lost 4 bases and J lost 8, with 17 bases in between. The CDR3 is CASSNTGKWIGYTF. The CDR3, as DNA: TGTGCCAGTAGTAATACAGGGAAATGGATAGGCTACACCTTC.

Only a few counts were recorded for this clone. The chain uses TRBV19 and TRBJ2-3; 8 bases line up with TRBD1. V was clipped by 9 bases and J by 4 bases; unmatched bases: 9. The CDR3 runs 14 residues. CDR1 and CDR2 from the germline V gene are LNHDA and SQIVND (reference sequence). CDR3 coding DNA: TGTGCCAGCAGAGACAGGGGAAAGGCAGATACGCAGTATTTT. Residues: CASRDRGKADTQYF.

The rearrangement uses TRBV10-1 and TRBJ2-2, with D possibly TRBD2 on 5 matching bases. Germline V gives CDR1 WNHNN, CDR2 SYGVQD (reference sequence). CDR3 length: 13 amino acids. Trimming pared 2 bases from V and 6 bases from J, leaving 7 bases between. The CDR3 here is CASSETGAGELFF. In DNA form, the CDR3 reads TGCGCCAGCAGTGAGACCGGGGCCGGGGAGCTGTTTTTT.

The chain joins TRBV27 to TRBJ2-3; TRBD1 matches 9 bases. This CDR3 contains 16 residues. Looked up from germline, CDR1 is MNHEY and CDR2 is SMNVEV (reference sequence). V lost 5 bases to trimming and J lost 2 bases; unmatched junction nucleotides: 8. The CDR3: CASSERTGASTDTQYF. CDR3 sequence (DNA): TGTGCCAGCAGTGAGAGGACAGGGGCCTCCACAGATACGCAGTATTTT.

CDR3 DNA sequence: TGTGCCAGTACCCCGGGACTACCACCCACCGGGGAGCTGTTTTTT. This codes for CASTPGLPPTGELFF. The chain carries TRBV19 and TRBJ2-2, with 7 bases fitting TRBD2. V gave up 7 bases and J gave up 4 bases; unmatched junction bases: 9. CDR1 and CDR2 (germline): LNHDA, SQIVND (reference sequence). The CDR3 runs 15 residues.

The table lists this clone with a few counts. The V gene is TRBV5-1, the J gene TRBJ2-5, with 7 bases aligning to TRBD2. The CDR3 is 14 residues long. Per the germline V gene, CDR1 is SGHRS and CDR2 is YFSETQ. V lost 1 base to trimming and J lost 5 bases; unmatched junction nucleotides: 5. The CDR3 reads CASSLTSVQETQYF. CDR3 sequence (DNA): TGCGCCAGCAGCTTGACTAGCGTCCAGGAGACCCAGTACTTC.

The sample holds a few counts of this clone. The chain combines TRBV24-1 with TRBJ1-1; 10 nucleotides line up with TRBD1. This CDR3 spans 18 amino acids. CDR1 is KGHDR, CDR2 SFDVKD, per germline. Trimming took 1 base from V and 0 from J; bases not matched to a gene: 7. Here the CDR3 DNA reads TGTGCCACCAGTGATTTCCACCGACAGGGGGCCATGAACACTGAAGCTTTCTTT. Encoded protein: CATSDFHRQGAMNTEAFF.